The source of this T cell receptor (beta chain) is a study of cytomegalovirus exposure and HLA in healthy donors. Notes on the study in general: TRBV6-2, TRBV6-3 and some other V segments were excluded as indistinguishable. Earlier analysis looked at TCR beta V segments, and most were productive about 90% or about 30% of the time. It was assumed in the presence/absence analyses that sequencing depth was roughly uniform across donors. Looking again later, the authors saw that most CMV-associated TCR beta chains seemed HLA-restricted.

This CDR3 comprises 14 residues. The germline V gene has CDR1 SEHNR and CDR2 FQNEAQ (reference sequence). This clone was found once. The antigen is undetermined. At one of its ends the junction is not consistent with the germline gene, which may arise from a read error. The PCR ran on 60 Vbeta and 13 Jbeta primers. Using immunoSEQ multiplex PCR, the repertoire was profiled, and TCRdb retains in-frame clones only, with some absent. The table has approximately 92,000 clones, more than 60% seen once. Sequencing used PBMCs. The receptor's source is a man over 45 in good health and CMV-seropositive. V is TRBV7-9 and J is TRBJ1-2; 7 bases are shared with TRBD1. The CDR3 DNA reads TGTTCCAGCAGCTTAGCAGGACAGGACTATGGCTACACCTTC. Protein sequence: CSSSLAGQDYGYTF.